This record covers a single T cell receptor (beta chain). No antigen is known for it. It has no much larger one-base neighbor in the sample; base qualities were not kept. Deletion took 3 bases off V and 2 bases off J, with a span of 14 bases between the germline ends. CDR1 and CDR2, per the germline V gene, are ENHRY and SYGVKD. Measured from the cysteine to the phenylalanine, the CDR3 is 16 residues long. Only the CDR3 region is kept as DNA, spanning 48 bases read in frame from base 1. The source of the sample is a study of cytomegalovirus exposure and HLA in healthy donors (dated by TCRdb to the late 2010s). Regarding the research as a whole: An earlier analysis of fewer than 750 of the donors reported under 300 Gb of sequence data and 90 million to 120 million unique TCR beta sequences obtained from about 179 million T cells. An early release covering 500 to 750 HLA-typed donors comprised approximately 300 gigabases of sequencing data and around 86 million unique TCR sequences. Among the roughly 400 genotyped donors, about 83% belonged to the genetic ancestry cluster associated with self-reported Caucasian donors. The study aimed to test whether cataloging public T cell receptors could reveal signatures of past pathogen exposure. The study used immunosequencing to profile the T cell repertoires of more than 650 subjects and linked those repertoires to cytomegalovirus serostatus. A separate validation cohort of approximately 120 different subjects was used in addition to the roughly 640-subject first cohort. To predict cytomegalovirus infection status, the study brought together high-throughput TCR immunosequencing, statistical association of individual TCRs with disease status, and machine learning. A later analysis re-examined previously published TCR beta repertoires from more than 650 donors and added high-resolution HLA genotyping to investigate patterns of TCR occurrence. Rather than drawing on any new phenotypic data, the later analysis identified candidate immune exposures from TCR beta sequences and the way those sequences occurred across donors. An earlier analysis of several hundred of the donors applied high-throughput TCR beta sequencing to assess whether each TCR beta V gene segment acted as functional or pseudogenic. Donor age, sex, ethnicity and CMV serostatus were compiled alongside the repertoire data. A later genetic analysis used genome-wide SNP genotypes for about 65% of the roughly 670 donors, treating that subset as a discovery cohort. Every repertoire in the discovery cohort had been generated on one and the same sequencing platform. Class I and class II HLA loci were covered by the typing at four-digit resolution. The number of typed donors differed by locus: about 620-630 for A, B, C, DRB1 and DQB1; some 500 for DQA1; 606 for DPA1; and about 450 for DPB1. Roughly five DR-DQ haplotypes were handled as single units for association and clustering because linkage in the cohort was strong. Among 300 to 500 genotyped donors of the cohort, an average of approximately 240,000 unique TCR beta nucleotide sequences was sequenced per donor, of which approximately 19% were non-productive. Results and caveats for the whole study, not just this receptor: According to a later analysis, TCR association rates differed among HLA loci, with DRB1 alleles showing the most associated TCRs and HLA-C alleles showing the fewest. This cohort had only TCR beta chains sequenced, and the lack of alpha or paired-chain data limited which features could be detected. In an earlier analysis of 587 of the donors, most TCR beta V segments appeared in productive rearrangements about 90% or about 30% of the time, broadly matching IMGT annotations. A later genetic analysis associated a missense DCLRE1C variant with V-gene and J-gene trimming of TCR beta chains, and an independent cohort replicated the association. At a false discovery rate of 0.05, a later analysis linked about 16,000 TCR beta sequences to specific HLA alleles. The authors suggested that the approach could potentially be extended to other disease states and immunological phenotypes. In a later analysis, HLA-associated TCR beta chains showed more clonal expansion and lower generation probabilities than non-associated chains that were equally common. Three of the identified cytomegalovirus-associated TCR beta chains were confirmed in vitro to be specific for cytomegalovirus antigens. The only immune exposure information available for the cohort was CMV serostatus. Correlated functional status among segregating V segments might reflect linkage disequilibrium, but an unknown experimental factor could not be ruled out. Because HLA typing was unavailable for some donors at each locus, only the typed subset was used in association tests. Some IMGT-functional V segments, including TRBV6-2 and TRBV6-3, could not be distinguished by the 87-base-pair reads and were therefore excluded. Compared with the roughly 670-donor mean, donors in an Asian-associated ancestry cluster had fewer N-insertions in productive TCRs, according to a later genetic analysis. Sequencing depth was assumed to be roughly uniform across donors in the presence/absence analyses, though that assumption may not hold. A further reported finding was that TCR beta sequences accurately predicted the HLA-A and HLA-B alleles for most subjects in the first cohort. In a later analysis, most CMV-associated TCR beta chains were found to appear HLA-restricted, with HLA associations seemingly driven largely by CMV exposure. The sequencing pipeline was judged likely to have produced a cluster of highly shared sequence variants as a technical artifact. Assigning TCR associations to individual alleles was difficult when HLA alleles, especially DR and DQ, strongly co-occurred. The study gave a list of some 150 TCR beta chains associated with cytomegalovirus. Cytomegalovirus status was reported to be diagnosed by the classifier with high specificity and sensitivity in both the original and validation cohorts. Most TCR sequences were observed very rarely across donors, whereas some public TCRs were present in many individuals. A later analysis reported that several top co-occurrence clusters appeared linked to parvovirus B19, influenza, CMV and Epstein-Barr virus. Because counts were too low, more than 15 rarely observed V segments, including chromosome 9 orphons, were excluded from the earlier analysis of a few hundred of the donors.

Libraries were built with the immunoSEQ multiplex PCR assay. For the multiplex PCR, a mixture combining 60 forward primers for TCR Vbeta segments and 13 reverse primers for TCR Jbeta segments was used. Amplification of the CDR3 region of rearranged TCR beta genes was performed with a multiplex PCR assay on genomic DNA. On the Illumina HiSeq System, the amplified TCR beta libraries were sequenced as 87-base-pair reads. The original pipeline was this. A later analysis tallied approximately 87 million unique TCR beta chains across the 600 to 700 repertoires, and about 10 million of those chains were shared by two or more donors. Raw reads were error-corrected and collapsed into unique sequences with a nearest-neighbor algorithm that merged closely related sequences to remove PCR and sequencing errors. V, D and J gene segments were assigned by aligning CDR3 sequences to IMGT reference sequences. For a sequence to be retained, at least a six-nucleotide match to both a V gene segment and a J gene segment was required. Rearrangements were classified as productive when the CDR3 lacked stop codons and remained in frame with V and J, and all other rearrangements were classified as non-productive. CDR3 was defined by IMGT convention, running from the second conserved V-encoded cysteine to the conserved J-encoded phenylalanine. In an earlier analysis of approximately 590 of the donors, sequences lacking an unambiguous match to a single V gene segment were excluded. In an earlier analysis of approximately 590 of the donors, V segments were called functional above 56.7% productive rearrangements and were called segregating when the between-donor standard deviation exceeded 5%. A statistical classification framework was built for diagnosing cytomegalovirus status from the catalog of TCR beta chain sequences. A later analysis assigned V and J genes by comparing TCR nucleotide sequences with IMGT/GENE-DB human TR gene sequences. The TCRdist pipeline was used in a later analysis to assign CDR3 sequences and most-parsimonious VDJ recombination scenarios. In a later analysis, every TCR beta chain was defined by the combination of its CDR3 amino acid sequence and its V-gene family, and reads without a unique V-gene family were dropped. To address suspected cross-contamination and a sequencing artifact, a later analysis removed under 600 highly shared, low-generation-probability nucleotide sequences. For each public chain, a later analysis derived a clonal expansion index from normalized ranks of inferred template counts within each repertoire. In a later analysis, generation probabilities were computed with a VDJ recombination model fitted to out-of-frame rearrangements, and the resulting probabilities were checked against IGoR. Hypergeometric tests were used in a later analysis to score TCR-TCR, TCR-HLA and TCR-CMV co-occurrence, with a repertoire-size bias correction applied to the TCR pairs. In a later analysis, false discovery rates were estimated by permuting HLA or CMV assignments 20 times. In a later analysis, co-occurring TCRs were grouped using DBSCAN, with TCRdist sequence similarity added in when clustering inside HLA-allele-positive subsets. Repertoires with fewer than 30,000 or more than 120,000 public chains, plus five repertoires with anomalous nucleotide sharing, were excluded from co-occurrence clustering. In TCRdb, the immuneACCESS table is reduced to in-frame sequences with V and J assigned. These tables do not hold every clone; where another copy was compared, an unresolved V gene accounts for under half, and the others remain unexplained. Clonal size and the V and J genes are those of that table, whereas D and trimming came from the DNA. This sample lists 150,000 to 200,000 clones; 75% to 85% were detected once. The top ten constitute about 2.5% of the sample.

The cohort was made up of about 670 healthy bone marrow donors. Cohort members were all nominally healthy when sampled, although unrecorded immune exposures were likely present. The donor tested CMV seropositive, placing the donor among the approximately 290 seropositive members of the cohort. A peripheral blood sample was provided by each donor, and peripheral blood mononuclear cells were used for TCR beta sequencing. The Qiagen DNeasy Blood Extraction Kit was used to extract genomic DNA from the blood cell samples. Sequencing was carried out using PBMCs. Recombination joined TRBV10-3 with TRBJ1-3; the best D guess is TRBD1, with 5 bases matching. The clonotype comes from a woman aged 25 to 39 in good health and CMV-seropositive. The DNA reads as follows: TGTGCCATCAGTGACCCGCTCCGGGGGGCTGGAAACACCATATATTTT. This codes for CAISDPLRGAGNTIYF.